A single sample gave rise to the 22 T cell receptor beta chains below, sequenced in a study of T cell responses to AZD1222 COVID-19 vaccine. Generated by immunoSEQ multiplex PCR, the TCRdb table keeps only in-frame clones and is missing some. The sample lists roughly 200,000 clones, 80% to 90% seen once, with more than 7% in the top ten. Material: peripheral blood, obtained on day 0 of AZD1222 vaccination. All receptors come from an adult in good health.

The genes are TRBV11-1 and TRBJ2-5, with D perhaps matching TRBD2 (5 bases). Trimming left V 0 bases short and J 8 bases short, with 13 bases between. This CDR3 contains 14 residues. Germline V gene lookup returns CDR1 SGHAT and CDR2 FQDESV (reference sequence). CDR3 protein: CASSLAFSSPTQYF. In DNA form, the CDR3 reads TGTGCCAGCAGCTTAGCCTTCTCTAGCCCCACCCAGTACTTC.

V gene TRBV5-1 combines with J gene TRBJ2-1; possibly TRBD1 for D (6 bases). The germline V gene encodes CDR1 SGHRS and CDR2 YFSETQ. V was shortened by 1 base and J by 4 bases, with 9 bases between the two germline ends. The CDR3 spans 14 residues. The DNA for the CDR3 is TGCGCCAGCAGCTTGACAGGGTGGTACAATGAGCAGTTCTTC. Protein sequence: CASSLTGWYNEQFF.

This rearrangement joins TRBV6-5 to TRBJ2-7; D remains unclear. There are 13 residues in the CDR3. V gave up 5 bases and J gave up 3 bases, with 11 bases separating them. From germline, CDR1 is MNHEY and CDR2 SVGAGI. In nucleotides, the CDR3 is TGTGCCAGCAGTCGTAGTGGGAACTACGAGCAGTACTTC. This codes for CASSRSGNYEQYF.

The gene calls are TRBV28 and TRBJ1-5, with 11 bases lining up with TRBD1. This CDR3 region has 15 residues. In germline, CDR1 is MDHEN, CDR2 SYDVKM. V lost 5 bases to trimming and J lost 5 bases; unmatched junction nucleotides: 5. CDR3 protein: CASSDGQGAYQPQHF. CDR3 bases: TGTGCCAGCAGTGACGGACAGGGGGCTTATCAGCCCCAGCATTTT.

The V call is TRBV7-8, the J call TRBJ1-6; 8 nucleotides match TRBD1. This CDR3 has 19 residues. Germline V lookup: CDR1 SGHVS, CDR2 FQNEAQ. V was pared by 0 bases and J by 5 bases, with 12 bases of the junction left unmatched. The CDR3 DNA is TGTGCCAGCAGCTTAGCCGGGGTGGCAGGGGGCGCAAATAATTCACCCCTCCACTTT. This sequence encodes CASSLAGVAGGANNSPLHF.

The V call is TRBV6-2 or TRBV6-3, the J call TRBJ2-5, with a possible D match to TRBD1 (5 bases). V was pared by 5 bases and J by 4 bases, with 8 bases between. This CDR3 comprises 12 residues. The germline gives CDR1 MNHEY, CDR2 SVGEGT. CDR3 sequence: CASSPGLETQYF. CDR3 in DNA: TGTGCCAGCAGTCCAGGGTTAGAGACCCAGTACTTC.

The gene calls are TRBV20-1 and TRBJ2-1; 9 bases match TRBD2. The J segment lost 3 bases and the V segment lost 3 bases, leaving 6 bases of the junction unmatched. The CDR3 is 15 residues long. CDR1 DFQATT and CDR2 SNEGSKA come from the germline V gene (reference sequence). CDR3 DNA: TGCAGTGCTAGTTATGCGGGGGGGAACTACAATGAGCAGTTCTTC. Its translation is CSASYAGGNYNEQFF.

The J gene is TRBJ1-2, the V gene TRBV2; 9 bases are shared with TRBD1. Germline V CDR1 and CDR2: SNHLY, FYNNEI. The CDR3 has 16 residues. Trimming took 6 bases from V and 8 from J; bases not matched to a gene: 16. CDR3 sequence reads: CASRGEAGQGAEGYTF. CDR3 nucleotide sequence: TGTGCCAGCAGGGGGGAGGCGGGACAGGGTGCGGAGGGCTACACCTTC.

The gene calls are TRBV9 and TRBJ2-2; 11 nucleotides align to TRBD2. CDR3 length equals 14 residues. Per germline, CDR1 SGDLS and CDR2 YYNGEE. V was pared by 5 bases and J by 6 bases, with 3 bases of the junction left unmatched. CDR3 residues: CASRLGLAAGELFF. CDR3 bases: TGTGCCAGCAGGTTGGGACTAGCGGCCGGGGAGCTGTTTTTT.

The V and J genes are TRBV18 and TRBJ2-7; maybe TRBD1 (6 bases). The CDR3 has 12 amino acids. Germline values: CDR1 KGHSH, CDR2 LQKENI. V was trimmed by 3 bases and J by 6 bases, leaving 9 bases between them. The CDR3 sequence: CASSPLQGEQYF. The CDR3 region has the DNA TGTGCCAGCTCACCGCTACAGGGCGAGCAGTACTTC.

The chain recombines TRBV7-3 with TRBJ2-1, with TRBD1 identical over 8 bases. Germline V gene sequence: CDR1 SGHTA, CDR2 FQGTGA. The CDR3 totals 13 residues. The ends lost 2 bases at V and 6 bases at J; junction bases unmatched: 0. The CDR3 DNA reads as TGTGCCAGCAGCTTAGGACAGGGCAATGAGCAGTTCTTC. Translation: CASSLGQGNEQFF.

The rearrangement links TRBV6-5 to TRBJ1-2; D ambiguous. Trimming cost V 6 bases and J 6 bases, with 11 bases left between them. This CDR3 region has 12 residues. Germline-derived CDR1 and CDR2 are MNHEY and SVGAGI. CDR3 amino acids: CASRFSWDGYTF. CDR3 nucleotides: TGTGCCAGCAGGTTCAGTTGGGATGGCTACACCTTC.

The chain uses TRBV3-1 (or the pseudogene TRBV3-2) and TRBJ2-7, with D tentatively TRBD2 (6 bases). This CDR3 has 13 amino acids. Looked up from germline, CDR1 is LGHDT and CDR2 is YNNKEL (reference sequence). V lost 8 bases to trimming and J lost 4 bases, with 15 bases between them. DNA for the CDR3: TGTGCCAGCGCGCGGGGTGTCTCATACGAGCAGTACTTC. It encodes CASARGVSYEQYF.

V and J are TRBV10-2 and TRBJ2-1; 8 nucleotides agree with TRBD2. CDR3 length: 18 amino acids. Germline V gives CDR1 WSHSY, CDR2 SAAADI. The trim removed 0 bases at V and 5 bases at J, leaving 12 bases unmatched. The CDR3 reads CASSESKGGLAGDNEQFF. The CDR3 DNA sequence: TGCGCCAGCAGTGAGTCGAAAGGTGGACTAGCAGGGGACAATGAGCAGTTCTTC.

J is TRBJ2-7 and V is TRBV7-2, with 9 nucleotides matching TRBD1. V shed 4 bases and J 3 bases; nucleotides not matched to a gene: 4. CDR1 and CDR2 (germline): SGHTA, FQGNSA. This CDR3 region has 14 residues. This CDR3 reads CASSSGTGNYEQYF. CDR3 DNA sequence: TGTGCCAGCAGCTCTGGGACAGGGAACTACGAGCAGTACTTC.

The rearrangement uses TRBV7-9 and TRBJ1-6; TRBD1 aligns across 10 bases. This CDR3 spans 14 amino acids. V lost 4 bases to trimming and J lost 9 bases; unmatched junction nucleotides: 3. CDR1 is SEHNR, CDR2 FQNEAQ, per germline (reference sequence). The CDR3 here is CASSYGTGASPLHF. In DNA, the CDR3 is TGTGCCAGCAGCTATGGGACAGGGGCTTCACCCCTCCACTTT.

The chain links TRBV5-5 to TRBJ1-2; TRBD1 agrees at 11 bases. V dropped 3 bases and J dropped 0; count of bases not matched to a gene: 7. In germline, CDR1 is SGHKS, CDR2 YYEKEE (reference sequence). This CDR3 spans 17 amino acids. This CDR3 is CASSYGQGALANYGYTF. The CDR3 DNA sequence: TGTGCCAGCAGCTACGGACAGGGGGCCCTGGCTAACTATGGCTACACCTTC.

This chain connects TRBV12-5 to TRBJ2-5; TRBD2 agrees at 9 bases. CDR3 size: 16 residues. The germline CDR1 and CDR2 sequences are LGHNT and FRNRAP. J gave up 1 base and V 1 base, and 4 bases lay outside the gene matches. The CDR3 nucleotides read TGTGCTAGTGGTTTGGGGAGCGGGGGGTCCCAAGAGACCCAGTACTTC. It translates to CASGLGSGGSQETQYF.

This clone was found a few times. The chain uses TRBV19 and TRBJ2-1; 7 nucleotides line up with TRBD1. This CDR3 is built from 14 residues. The V and J ends lost 5 bases and 0 bases, in that order; junction bases with no gene match: 1. Germline loops: CDR1 LNHDA, CDR2 SQIVND (reference sequence). The CDR3 nucleotides are TGTGCCAGTAGTCGGGACAGCTCCTACAATGAGCAGTTCTTC. Translated: CASSRDSSYNEQFF.

This chain joins TRBV9 and TRBJ1-2, with 11 bases that match TRBD1. CDR1 and CDR2 (germline): SGDLS, YYNGEE. With 3 bases clipped from V and 3 bases from J, the junction kept 4 bases outside the gene matches. The CDR3 runs to 15 residues. The CDR3 region is CASSARTGGDYGYTF. CDR3 DNA: TGTGCCAGCAGCGCCCGGACAGGGGGCGACTATGGCTACACCTTC.

This clone occurred once. The chain combines TRBV6-5 with TRBJ2-2; TRBD1 matches at 7 bases. CDR1 and CDR2 from the germline V gene are MNHEY and SVGAGI. This CDR3 spans 13 amino acids. V trimming: 10 bases; J trimming: 1 base; junction bases outside the gene matches: 3. CDR3 DNA sequence: TGTGCCACCAACAGGGGGAACACCGGGGAGCTGTTTTTT. This sequence encodes CATNRGNTGELFF.

J is TRBJ2-5 and V is TRBV27; D is unresolved. The CDR3 sequence is 12 residues long. Trimming pared 6 bases from V and 7 bases from J, leaving 12 bases between. Germline loops: CDR1 MNHEY, CDR2 SMNVEV (reference sequence). In nucleotides, the CDR3 is TGTGCCAGCAGGGGTCGGGTCGGGACCCAGTACTTC. Encoded protein: CASRGRVGTQYF.